This TCR beta chain was documented in a study of neurological immune-mediated disorders. The authors obtained over 180 million TCR-beta sequences from 15-18 subjects per sequencing run. Each CDR3 protein gets one entry after TCRdb re-called the 5' RACE reads with MiXCR. This table has roughly 76,000 distinct CDR3 sequences, over 12% appearing once. This clonotype came up many times. V was trimmed by 3 bases and J by 3 bases, leaving 11 bases between them. The CDR3 is made up of 15 amino acids. The chain has TRBV12-3 or TRBV12-4 and TRBJ2-2; D may be TRBD1 (5 bases). This clonotype was obtained from a woman in her fifties or sixties in good health. The specimen was PBMCs. This CDR3 is CASSFRQGYTGELFF. The CDR3 DNA reads as TGTGCCAGCAGTTTTCGTCAGGGATACACCGGGGAGCTGTTTTTT.